This TCR beta chain was captured in a study of shared clonotypes between healthy human individuals (dated by TCRdb to 2018 to 2020). Regarding the complete study: The cohort comprised a couple of women and three men aged 18 to 49 years. The study deeply sequenced blood TCR repertoires of five healthy adults to estimate repertoire size and the extent of clonotype sharing between individuals. Leukapheresis yielded between about 0.85 and 9.5 billion PBMCs per donor. Per donor, three plates each were used for CD4 naive and CD4 memory, two for CD8 naive, and one for CD8 memory. To increase sequencing depth and limit assay-specific biases, TCR repertoire library preparation and sequencing were carried out by different laboratories using diverse techniques.

Beyond this particular receptor, the publication reports: Clonotypes shared by all four sorted-subset donors showed higher generation probabilities than non-shared clonotypes. Sampling was restricted to blood, and TCR repertoires in tissue are likely to differ from TCR repertoires in blood. Pairwise subsampling led to the expectation that sequencing depth would affect the degree of clonotype sharing among donors. Rarefaction of sorted-subset datasets indicated incomplete sequencing despite the large sequencing depth. Estimated clonotype richness was generally larger for naive than for memory subsets. About 5% of naive CD4, around 3.5% of naive CD8, about 2.5% of memory CD4, and about 0.4% of memory CD8 clonotypes were shared across several donors. Because the study included only a small number of donors, the genetic and exposure-history diversity represented was limited.

To note about this clone: Its target antigen remains unknown. One base away there is no much larger clone; base qualities are not given.

The donors were healthy, HIV-negative adults who had no recently reported acute infections or vaccinations. Every donor was a Caucasian adult living in Nashville, Tennessee, USA. CD4+ T cells were enriched through magnetic negative selection, after which naive cells were positively selected on CD45RA and the remaining negative fraction served as the memory subset. Blood was collected by leukapheresis, and PBMCs were isolated by Ficoll-Histopaque density gradient centrifugation and then cryopreserved in liquid nitrogen vapor phase. Analytical flow cytometry was used to check the purity and quantity of every magnetically sorted T cell population. From each sorted fraction, genomic DNA was isolated and quantified by UV absorbance on a Nanodrop 2000c. Using the deep immunoSEQ assay, multiplex PCR amplified TCR CDR3 regions from genomic DNA. Genomic DNA extracted from each cell subset was distributed evenly over all wells of several immunoSEQ 96-well plates, and each plate served as one replicate. Each replicate PCR for sorted subsets received roughly 200 ng genomic DNA, equal to tens of thousands of T cell genomes. The purified libraries were quantified using a Qubit 3.0 fluorometer, sized with a Bioanalyzer 2100, and then quantified again using the KAPA Library Quantification kit. Every immunoSEQ 96-well plate was sequenced on a separate single-read 150-cycle Illumina NextSeq 550 flow cell. Processing in the source paper ran as follows. Because only junctional sequences without quality scores were contained in the immunoSEQ output, filtering matching that applied to full-length reads could not be performed. Sequences were annotated with PyIR, a Python wrapper for IgBLAST v1.9, and V/J genes and CDR3 were assigned using IMGT germline references. Any read was removed if the V/J assignment was weak (E-value above 1e-6), the CDR3 was missing, or the read contained stop codons, out-of-frame junctions, or ambiguous translated residues. A V3J clonotype was defined by an identical inferred V gene, J gene, and CDR3 amino acid sequence. To compute the percentage overlap between repertoires, the number of shared unique clonotypes was divided by the size of the smaller repertoire. RTK rarefaction, the Chao1 estimator, and Recon v2.1 estimates of unobserved clonotypes were used to assess repertoire richness. OLGA was used to compute generation probabilities for all TCRbeta clonotypes that the gDNA method yielded from a few donors. TCRdb mirrors the immuneACCESS table, restricted to in-frame sequences. Some clones are absent from its copies; in checked studies, under half trace to an unresolved V gene, and the reason for the others is unknown. Clone size and V and J calls were adopted from that table, with D and trimming inferred from the DNA. The sample table records 170,000 or so clones; 65% to 80% of these occur just once. Over 9.5% of the sample is in the top ten clones.

Source material: memory CD4+ T cells sorted from blood. This specimen's cell subset or site label, interpreted: CD45RA-negative fraction. The receptor was isolated from a man younger than 40 in good health.

The CDR3 region has the sequence CSVGWTSGTTYEQYF. The DNA reads as follows: TGCAGCGTTGGGTGGACTAGCGGGACCACCTACGAGCAGTACTTC. The chain links TRBV29-1 with TRBJ2-7; 12 nucleotides in the junction match TRBD2. Including the terminal cysteine and phenylalanine, the CDR3 comprises 15 residues. Here the CDR3 DNA is all that survives: 45 bases in frame from base 1. CDR1 and CDR2 are read off the germline V gene as SQVTM and ANQGSEA. Relative to germline, V is missing 4 bases and J is missing 2 bases, with 6 bases of the junction outside any gene match.